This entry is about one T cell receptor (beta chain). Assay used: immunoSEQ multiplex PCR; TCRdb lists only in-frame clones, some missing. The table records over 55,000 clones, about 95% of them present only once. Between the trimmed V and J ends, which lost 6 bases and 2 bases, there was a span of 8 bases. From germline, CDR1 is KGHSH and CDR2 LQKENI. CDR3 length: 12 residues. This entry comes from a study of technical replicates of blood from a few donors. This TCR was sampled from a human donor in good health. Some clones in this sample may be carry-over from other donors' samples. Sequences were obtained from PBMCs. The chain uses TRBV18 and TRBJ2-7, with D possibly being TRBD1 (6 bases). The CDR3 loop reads CASSEGAYEQYF. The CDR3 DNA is TGTGCCAGCTCTGAGGGGGCCTACGAGCAGTACTTC.